This TCR beta chain was found in a study of vaccination effects on CD4 cells after COVID-19. Findings and caveats of the study: At late timepoints after vaccination, vaccine- and infection-induced clones shrank markedly.

Sequenced by immunoSEQ multiplex PCR; TCRdb stores in-frame clones only, minus some. The sample shows some 79,000 clones, around four fifths of them seen only once. CDR1 is LNHDA, CDR2 SQIVND, per germline (reference sequence). Trimming removed 5 bases from V and 4 bases from J; junction bases left unmatched: 12. This CDR3 is built from 18 residues. Points on this clone: No antigen is known for it.

Prior to sequencing, the ViraFEST assay stimulated PBMC with viral peptide pools, which expanded the antigen-specific CD4+ T cells. Once cultured for roughly 10 days, the cells underwent separation to obtain CD4+ T cells. The V gene is TRBV19, the J gene TRBJ2-5; TRBD2 agrees at 14 bases. This specimen was CD4+ T cells from PBMCs cultured with HCoV-229E spike peptides, taken before COVID-19 vaccination. The TCR comes from a human donor who received a COVID-19 vaccine. The CDR3 sequence: CASSVPGLAGDRGETQYF. The CDR3 DNA sequence: TGTGCCAGTAGTGTACCGGGACTAGCGGGGGATAGGGGAGAGACCCAGTACTTC.